This TCR beta chain originates from a study of blood T cells in healthy people across ages. Broader study findings: Age showed a roughly linear inverse relationship with TCR beta diversity per million T cells.

About this clonotype itself: The antigen is not known.

Each sample yielded at least 6 million isolated PBMCs. This CDR3 region has 13 residues. The authors ran a second PCR of roughly 6 to 12 cycles using a sample-barcoded 5' primer and a J-beta primer mix. TCRdb reprocessed the 5' RACE reads with MiXCR, giving one entry per CDR3 protein. The table lists nearly 800,000 distinct CDR3 sequences, more than 50% of them singletons. The sequence was obtained from a man aged 40-49 years in good health. The chain employs TRBV12-3 or TRBV12-4 and TRBJ2-4; 7 nucleotides align to TRBD2. The end of the DNA fits TRBJ2-7 better, so the J call may be wrong. Sequencing used blood. CDR3 amino acids: CASSFLAEYEQYF. Here the CDR3 DNA reads TGTGCCAGCAGTTTCCTAGCGGAATACGAGCAGTACTTC.